Given below is one TCR beta chain in context. In germline, CDR1 is SQVTM, CDR2 ANQGSEA. V was cut by 8 bases and J by 5 bases, with 18 bases left in between. The CDR3 is 13 amino acids. The sample comes from a study of blood T cell repertoires in COVID-19. Source study methods: Using reference gene primer amplification, nucleated cell counts were estimated. Repertoires were generated with immunoSEQ multiplex PCR, while TCRdb's copy carries only in-frame clones and drops some. V, J and clone size are those of that table, while D and trimming were read from the DNA. Of more than 150,000 clones listed, 82% are singletons. Participant age was roughly 18 to 95 years, and participants resided in roughly 24 US areas. Clinical history reported by participants formed the basis on which cohorts were assigned.

The rearrangement links TRBV29-1 to TRBJ1-1; D is unresolved. Sequencing input: PBMCs or T cells enriched from blood (not recorded which). The origin of this receptor is a man in his forties who had recovered from COVID-19. This chain's CDR3 is CSSAGSEATEAFF. DNA of the CDR3: TGCAGCTCAGCGGGGAGTGAAGCGACTGAAGCTTTCTTT.